What follows describes a single T cell receptor beta chain. Its antigen is currently not known. Base quality data are lacking; no much larger clone is found one base away. V and J are trimmed by 5 bases and 14 bases, and the gene matches miss 4 bases of the junction. Its CDR3 holds 12 amino acids, cysteine through phenylalanine. Left in the record is the CDR3 DNA by itself, 36 bases read in frame from the first base. Based on the germline V gene (reference sequence), the CDR1 and CDR2 sequences are LNHDA and SQIVND. This entry belongs to a study of T-cell reconstitution after alpha-beta-depleted transplantation in children (dated by TCRdb to 2016 to 2018). Turning to the overall study: T-cell immune reconstitution after TCRalphabeta/CD19-depleted allogeneic hematopoietic cell transplantation in children was quantitatively tracked in the study by means of TCR repertoire profiling. Findings and caveats that apply to the study as a whole: Apparently early alphabetaT-cell count recovery about two months after transplant reportedly relied on only several hundred rapidly expanded clones derived from non-depleted graft cells. The high TCRbeta diversity at day 60 in some patients was ascribed to recipient T cells and intrathymic progenitors that had survived conditioning. Over subsequent months, a decline in hyperexpanded clone frequencies was noted, and after one year, T-cell counts and TCRbeta diversity were mostly ascribed to newly produced T cells.

The receptor library was made with PCR. The sequencer listed for this sample is Illumina HiSeq 2500. TCR libraries were prepared with molecular barcoding, using unique molecular identifiers to normalize TCRbeta repertoire quantification. TCRdb reprocessing: public reads trimmed at Q25 with fastp, clones called with MiXCR, in-frame beta chains kept. For every CDR3 protein sequence, its rows merge into one entry that carries the most common genes and DNA. The sample contains hundreds of thousands of distinct CDR3 sequences, roughly a quarter of them found a single time. 4% to 5.5% of the sample is in the top ten clones. The treatment or condition tag for this specimen amounts to: allogeneic hematopoietic cell transplantation with graft depleted of TCRalphabeta T cells and CD19 B cells. Transplant recipients were children who received TCRalphabeta/CD19-depleted allogeneic hematopoietic cell grafts.

Here the sequenced sample was PBMCs, mostly from graft donor cells, taken 360 days after TCRalphabeta/CD19-depleted stem cell transplant. The V gene is TRBV19 and the J gene is TRBJ2-1, and 12 junction bases match TRBD2. The receptor was derived from a female patient aged 2-15 years who had a stem cell transplant for congenital amegakaryocytic thrombocytopenia, so the T cells may come from the graft donor. The CDR3 loop reads CASSFPSGREFF. The DNA is TGTGCCAGTAGTTTTCCTAGCGGGAGGGAGTTCTTC. The reference TRBV19 and TRBJ2-1 proteins fill in what lies around the CDR3, so the full variable domain reads DGGITQSPKYLFRKEGQNVTLSCEQNLNHDAMYWYRQDPGQGLRLIYYSQIVNDFQKGDIAEGYSVSREKKESFPLTVTSAQKNPTAFYLCASSFPSGREFFGPGTRLTVL.